This TCR beta chain was observed in a study of T cell repertoires in cytomegalovirus infection. There are a few counts of this clonotype. As yet, its antigen is unknown. TCRdb used MiXCR to reprocess the reads, holding one entry per CDR3 protein. This sample has 750,000 to 950,000 distinct CDR3 sequences, with under 35% found just once. The CDR3 has 16 amino acids. V was trimmed by 1 base and J by 4 bases, leaving 14 bases between them. Germline CDR1 SGHVS, CDR2 FQNEAQ. The rearrangement links TRBV7-8 to TRBJ1-5, with D perhaps TRBD1 (5 bases). Sequenced here: cultured CD8+ T cells from PBMCs, sampled from culture after CMV antigen stimulation. This receptor was obtained from a human donor in good health (CMV status not recorded). Some clones in this sample may be carry-over from other donors' samples. The CDR3 DNA is TGTGCCAGCAGCTTAGGAGTAGGGACTGGGAATCAGCCCCAGCATTTT. Amino acids: CASSLGVGTGNQPQHF. The full variable domain, completed using reference TRBV7-8 and TRBJ1-5, is GAGVSQSPRYKVAKRGQDVALRCDPISGHVSLFWYQQALGQGPEFLTYFQNEAQLDKSGLPSDRFFAERPEGSVSTLKIQRTQQEDSAVYLCASSLGVGTGNQPQHFGDGTRLSIL.